Listed below are T cell receptor beta chains from one sample, sequenced in a study of T-cell reconstitution after alpha-beta-depleted transplantation in children. TCRdb used MiXCR to reprocess the PCR reads, holding one entry per CDR3 protein. The table lists about a million distinct CDR3 sequences, about 26% of them singletons. Sequenced material: PBMCs, mostly from graft donor cells, taken 360 days after TCRalphabeta/CD19-depleted stem cell transplant. Receptors were obtained from a boy younger than two who had a stem cell transplant for SCID, so the T cells may come from the graft donor. The CDR3 runs from the conserved cysteine through the conserved F or W. D genes are given only for firm matches. Clone size is not always given. Where it is, it says once, few, many or a class for expanded clones.

j_call v_call clone_size d_call cdr3_aa cdr3_nt
TRBJ2-3 TRBV10-3 few . CAIEAAPTDTQYF TGTGCAATCGAAGCAGCTCCCACAGATACGCAGTATTTT
TRBJ1-2 TRBV7-8 . TRBD1 CASSSPDRGLGYTF TGTGCCAGCAGCTCGCCGGACAGGGGCTTGGGCTACACCTTC
TRBJ2-7 TRBV29-1 many . CSVVGGPYEQYF TGCAGCGTTGTTGGGGGGCCGTACGAGCAGTACTTC
TRBJ1-2 TRBV12-3/TRBV12-4 few . CASGAVPNYGYTF TGTGCCAGCGGGGCTGTTCCTAACTATGGCTACACCTTC
TRBJ2-7 TRBV20-1 few . CSARADKRGPYEQYF TGCAGTGCTAGAGCCGATAAACGGGGTCCCTACGAGCAGTACTTC
TRBJ1-4 TRBV2 . . CASSDRGPGLNEKLFF TGTGCCAGCAGTGACAGGGGCCCGGGACTTAATGAAAAACTGTTTTTT
TRBJ2-2 TRBV20-1 few . CSARDGGSDFTGELFF TGCAGTGCTAGAGATGGCGGGTCCGACTTCACCGGGGAGCTGTTTTTT
TRBJ1-3 TRBV29-1 . TRBD1 CSFTGGGGSGNTIYF TGCAGCTTTACAGGGGGCGGTGGATCTGGAAACACCATATATTTT
TRBJ1-5 TRBV20-1 few . CSARDPGRSIQPQHF TGCAGTGCTAGAGATCCCGGGAGAAGTATTCAGCCCCAGCATTTT
TRBJ1-1 TRBV10-3 . . CAISDLGGRNTEAFF TGTGCCATCAGCGATCTGGGGGGACGGAACACTGAAGCTTTCTTT
TRBJ2-5 TRBV6-5 . . CASSYYAGSVRETQYF TGTGCCAGCAGTTATTACGCGGGTTCGGTACGAGAGACCCAGTACTTC
TRBJ2-1 TRBV5-6 few . CASSLPGDSYNEQFF TGTGCCAGCAGCTTACCCGGGGATTCATACAATGAGCAGTTCTTC